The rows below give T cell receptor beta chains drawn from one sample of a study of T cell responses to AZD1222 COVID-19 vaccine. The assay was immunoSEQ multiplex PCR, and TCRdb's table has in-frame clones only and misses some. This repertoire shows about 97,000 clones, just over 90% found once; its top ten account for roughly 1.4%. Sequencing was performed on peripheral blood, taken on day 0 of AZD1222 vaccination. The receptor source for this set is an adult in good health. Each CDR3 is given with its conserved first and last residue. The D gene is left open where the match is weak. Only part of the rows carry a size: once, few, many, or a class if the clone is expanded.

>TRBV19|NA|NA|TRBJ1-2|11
CASLSNYGYTF
TGTGCCAGCTTATCTAACTATGGCTACACCTTC
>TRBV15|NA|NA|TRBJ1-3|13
CATSRDLGNTIYF
TGTGCCACCAGCAGAGATCTAGGAAACACCATATATTTT
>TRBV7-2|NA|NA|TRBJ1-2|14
CASSPWEGDYGYTF
TGTGCCAGCAGCCCTTGGGAGGGGGACTATGGCTACACCTTC
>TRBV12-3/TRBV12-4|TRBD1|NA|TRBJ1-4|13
CASSPDRAGKLFF
TGTGCCAGCAGCCCTGACAGGGCAGGAAAACTGTTTTTT
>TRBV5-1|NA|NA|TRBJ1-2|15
CASSLSAYGGYGYTF
TGCGCCAGCAGCTTGTCGGCCTATGGGGGTTATGGCTACACCTTC
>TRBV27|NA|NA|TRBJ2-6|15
CASSLTGPGANVLTF
TGTGCCAGCAGTTTAACAGGGCCAGGGGCCAACGTCCTGACTTTC
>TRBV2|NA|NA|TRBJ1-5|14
CASSEVWGDQPQHF
TGTGCCAGCAGTGAAGTCTGGGGAGATCAGCCCCAGCATTTT
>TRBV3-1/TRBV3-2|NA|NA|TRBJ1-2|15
CASSQVGAVGYGYTF
TGTGCCAGCAGCCAAGTGGGGGCAGTTGGCTATGGCTACACCTTC
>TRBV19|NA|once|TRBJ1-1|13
CASSYSPNTEAFF
TGTGCCAGTAGTTACAGTCCGAACACTGAAGCTTTCTTT
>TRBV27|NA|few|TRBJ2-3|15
CASSLGVRGTDTQYF
TGTGCCAGCAGTTTAGGTGTCCGGGGCACAGATACGCAGTATTTT
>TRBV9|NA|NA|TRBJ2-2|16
CASSVVWGAGTGELFF
TGTGCCAGCAGCGTAGTGTGGGGGGCTGGAACCGGGGAGCTGTTTTTT
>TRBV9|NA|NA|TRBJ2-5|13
CASSPHQGETQYF
TGTGCCAGCAGCCCCCACCAAGGGGAGACCCAGTACTTC
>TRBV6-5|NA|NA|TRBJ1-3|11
CASSRGNTIYF
TGTGCCAGCAGTCGAGGAAACACCATATATTTT
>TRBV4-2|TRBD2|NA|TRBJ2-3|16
CASSQASGGAVDTQYF
TGTGCCAGCAGCCAAGCGAGCGGGGGGGCCGTAGATACGCAGTATTTT
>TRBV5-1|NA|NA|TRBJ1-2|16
CASSLSIRRTGGGYTF
TGCGCCAGCAGCTTGTCTATCCGACGGACGGGTGGGGGCTACACCTTC
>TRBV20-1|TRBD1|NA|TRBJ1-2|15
CSASTHGQGTGGYTF
TGCAGTGCTAGTACTCATGGACAGGGTACTGGTGGCTACACCTTC
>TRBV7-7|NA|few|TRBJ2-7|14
CASSLGTNSYEQYF
TGTGCCAGCAGCCTGGGAACTAACTCCTACGAGCAGTACTTC
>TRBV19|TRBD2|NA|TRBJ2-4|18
CASSIRGRGGLAKNIQYF
TGTGCCAGTAGTATAAGAGGGAGGGGAGGCTTAGCCAAAAACATTCAGTACTTC
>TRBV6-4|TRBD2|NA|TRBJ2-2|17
CASSYRASGANTGELFF
TGTGCCAGCAGTTACCGGGCTAGCGGGGCGAACACCGGGGAGCTGTTTTTT
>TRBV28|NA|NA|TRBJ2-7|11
CASSLGQGTYF
TGTGCCAGCAGTTTAGGGCAGGGGACATACTTC
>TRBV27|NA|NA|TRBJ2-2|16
CASTTGFPSNTGELFF
TGTGCCAGCACAACAGGGTTCCCCTCGAACACCGGGGAGCTGTTTTTT
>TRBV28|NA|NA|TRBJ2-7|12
CASSPVGKEQYF
TGTGCCAGCAGCCCAGTAGGGAAAGAGCAGTACTTC
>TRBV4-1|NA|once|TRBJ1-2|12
CASSQDRISYTF
TGCGCCAGCAGCCAAGATCGGATTAGCTACACCTTC
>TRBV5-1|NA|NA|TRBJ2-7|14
CASSLGGGTYEQYF
TGCGCCAGCAGCTTGGGGGGCGGAACCTACGAGCAGTACTTC
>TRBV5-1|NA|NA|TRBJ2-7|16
CASSSLTTASSYEQYF
TGCGCCAGCAGCTCACTTACGACGGCGAGCTCCTACGAGCAGTACTTC
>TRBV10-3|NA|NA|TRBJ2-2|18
CAISESRISVAETGELFF
TGTGCCATCAGTGAGTCGCGAATTAGCGTAGCGGAAACCGGGGAGCTGTTTTTT
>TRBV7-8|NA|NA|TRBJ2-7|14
CASRSRQGGYEQYF
TGTGCCAGCAGAAGTAGACAGGGAGGCTACGAGCAGTACTTC
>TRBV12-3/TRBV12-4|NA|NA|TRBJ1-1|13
CASSLGMDTEAFF
TGTGCCAGCAGTTTGGGTATGGACACTGAAGCTTTCTTT
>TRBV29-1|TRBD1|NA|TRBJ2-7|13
CSVEDRSSYEQYF
TGCAGCGTTGAGGACAGGAGCTCCTACGAGCAGTACTTC
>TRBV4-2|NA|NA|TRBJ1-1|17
CASSQDLPAGMLTEAFF
TGTGCCAGCAGCCAAGACCTTCCGGCAGGGATGTTGACTGAAGCTTTCTTT
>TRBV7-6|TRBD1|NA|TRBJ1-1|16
CASSPVAGGEGTEAFF
TGTGCCAGCAGCCCCGTGGCAGGGGGAGAGGGCACTGAAGCTTTCTTT
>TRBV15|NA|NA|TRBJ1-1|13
CATSRDPPTGPFF
TGTGCCACCAGCAGAGATCCCCCGACCGGTCCGTTCTTT
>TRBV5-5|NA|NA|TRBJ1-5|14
CASSLGTSNQPQHF
TGTGCCAGCAGCTTGGGCACAAGCAATCAGCCCCAGCATTTT
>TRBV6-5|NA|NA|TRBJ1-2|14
CAGSPSATNYGYTF
TGTGCCGGCAGTCCCTCGGCGACTAACTATGGCTACACCTTC
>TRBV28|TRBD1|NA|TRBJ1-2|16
CASSFGLTGGGNGYTF
TGTGCCAGCAGTTTTGGCCTGACAGGGGGCGGAAATGGCTACACCTTC
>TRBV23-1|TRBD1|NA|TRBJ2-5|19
CASSPPGQGLKQTQETQYF
TGCGCCAGCAGTCCCCCGGGACAGGGTTTAAAACAAACCCAAGAGACCCAGTACTTC
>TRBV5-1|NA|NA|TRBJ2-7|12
CASSPVGYEQYF
TGCGCCAGCAGCCCCGTCGGATACGAGCAGTACTTC
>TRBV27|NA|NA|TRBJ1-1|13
CASRYEVNTEAFF
TGTGCCAGCAGGTACGAGGTTAACACTGAAGCTTTCTTT
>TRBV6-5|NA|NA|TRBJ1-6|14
CASSLRGAGSPLHF
TGTGCCAGCAGCCTCCGCGGGGCAGGCTCACCCCTCCACTTT
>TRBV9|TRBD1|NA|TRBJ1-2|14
CASSAQGQNYGYTF
TGTGCCAGCAGCGCCCAGGGACAGAACTATGGCTACACCTTC
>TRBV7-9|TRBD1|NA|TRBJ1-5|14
CASSLGQSNQPQHF
TGTGCCAGCAGCCTGGGACAGTCCAATCAGCCCCAGCATTTT
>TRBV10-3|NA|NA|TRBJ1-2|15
CAISDAGPLIVAYTF
TGTGCCATCAGTGACGCAGGTCCCCTTATAGTTGCCTACACCTTC
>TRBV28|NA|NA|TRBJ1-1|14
CASSFSGWGTEAFF
TGTGCCAGCAGTTTCTCAGGCTGGGGAACTGAAGCTTTCTTT
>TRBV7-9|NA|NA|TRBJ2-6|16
CASSPVGRAGANVLTF
TGTGCCAGCAGCCCAGTCGGAAGGGCTGGGGCCAACGTCCTGACTTTC
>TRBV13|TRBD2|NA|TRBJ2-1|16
CASSSPGTSEYNEQFF
TGTGCCAGCAGCTCCCCCGGGACTAGCGAGTACAATGAGCAGTTCTTC